This T cell receptor (beta chain) appears in the sequencing data of a study of T-cell reconstitution after alpha-beta-depleted transplantation in children. Findings of the study overall: TCRbeta diversity was high at day 60 in some patients (a result of surviving recipient T cells and thymic progenitors). T-cell numbers and diversity, one year after transplant, stemmed largely from T cells that were newly produced. Expanded clones from the graft, numbering several hundred, reportedly supplied alpha-beta T cells about two months after transplant.

A remark on this clonotype: The target antigen is unknown.

Unique molecular identifiers were incorporated when the TCRbeta library was constructed. Using its own MiXCR run on the PCR reads, TCRdb lists one record per CDR3 protein. This sample yields about 250,000 distinct CDR3 sequences, of which about 24% are seen a single time; about 4.8% belongs to the top ten. This receptor was taken from a female patient younger than 10 who had a stem cell transplant for congenital amegakaryocytic thrombocytopenia, so the T cells may come from the graft donor. Sequencing used PBMCs, mostly from graft donor cells, obtained 360 days after TCRalphabeta/CD19-depleted stem cell transplant.

CDR3 DNA sequence: TGTGCCAGCAGTCCCCCCCTGCCCAGTGAAGCTTTCTTT. It specifies CASSPPLPSEAFF. This chain joins TRBV28 and TRBJ1-1; D unclear. The CDR3 totals 13 residues. Trimming removed 5 bases at V and 7 bases at J, with 14 bases between. Germline V lookup: CDR1 MDHEN, CDR2 SYDVKM. The whole variable domain, filled in from reference TRBV28 and TRBJ1-1, reads DVKVTQSSRYLVKRTGEKVFLECVQDMDHENMFWYRQDPGLGLRLIYFSYDVKMKEKGDIPEGYSVSREKKERFSLILESASTNQTSMYLCASSPPLPSEAFFGQGTRLTVV.